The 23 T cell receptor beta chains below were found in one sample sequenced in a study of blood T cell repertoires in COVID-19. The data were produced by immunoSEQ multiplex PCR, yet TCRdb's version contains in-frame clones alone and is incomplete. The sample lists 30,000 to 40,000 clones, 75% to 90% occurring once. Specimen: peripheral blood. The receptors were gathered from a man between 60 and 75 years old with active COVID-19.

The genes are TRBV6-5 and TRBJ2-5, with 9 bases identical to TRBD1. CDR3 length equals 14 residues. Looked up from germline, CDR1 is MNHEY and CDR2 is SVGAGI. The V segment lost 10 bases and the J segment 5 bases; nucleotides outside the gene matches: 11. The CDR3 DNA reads TGTGCCAACCGGGTACAGGGGGCTCCCGAGACCCAGTACTTC. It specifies CANRVQGAPETQYF.

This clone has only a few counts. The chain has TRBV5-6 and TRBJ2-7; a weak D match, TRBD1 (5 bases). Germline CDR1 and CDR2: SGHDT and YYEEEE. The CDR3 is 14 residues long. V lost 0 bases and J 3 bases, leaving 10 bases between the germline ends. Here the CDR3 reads CASSLVQGGYEQYF. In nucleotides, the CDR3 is TGTGCCAGCAGCTTGGTGCAGGGCGGCTACGAGCAGTACTTC.

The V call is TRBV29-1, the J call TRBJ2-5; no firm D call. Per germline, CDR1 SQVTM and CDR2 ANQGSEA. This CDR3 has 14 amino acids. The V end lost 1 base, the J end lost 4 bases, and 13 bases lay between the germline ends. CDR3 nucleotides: TGCAGCGTTGAAGGCCGGGTTGTAGGAGAGACCCAGTACTTC. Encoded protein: CSVEGRVVGETQYF.

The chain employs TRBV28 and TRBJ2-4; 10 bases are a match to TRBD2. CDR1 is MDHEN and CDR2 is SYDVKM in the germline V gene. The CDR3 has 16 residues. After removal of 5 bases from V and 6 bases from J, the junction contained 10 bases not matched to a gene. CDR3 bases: TGTGCCAGCAGTACTCAGCGGGAGGGGGGGACAAACATTCAGTACTTC. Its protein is CASSTQREGGTNIQYF.

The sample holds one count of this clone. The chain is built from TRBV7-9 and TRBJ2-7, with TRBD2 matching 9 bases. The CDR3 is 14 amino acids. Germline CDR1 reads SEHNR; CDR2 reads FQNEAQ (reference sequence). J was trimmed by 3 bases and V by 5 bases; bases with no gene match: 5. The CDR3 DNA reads TGTGCCAGCAGCGGCGAGACTAGCGGCTACGAGCAGTACTTC. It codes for CASSGETSGYEQYF.

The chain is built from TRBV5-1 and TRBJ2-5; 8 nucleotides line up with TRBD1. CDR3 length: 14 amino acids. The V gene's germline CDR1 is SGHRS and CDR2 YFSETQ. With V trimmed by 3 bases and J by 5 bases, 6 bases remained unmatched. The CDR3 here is CASSSRGLAETQYF. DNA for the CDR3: TGCGCCAGCAGCTCCAGGGGGCTTGCGGAGACCCAGTACTTC.

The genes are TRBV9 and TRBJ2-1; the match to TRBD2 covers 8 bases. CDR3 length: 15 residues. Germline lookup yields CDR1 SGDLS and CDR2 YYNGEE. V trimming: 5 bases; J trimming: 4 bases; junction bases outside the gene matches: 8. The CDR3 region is CASRPTSGSYNEQFF. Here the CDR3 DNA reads TGTGCCAGCAGACCCACTAGCGGTTCATACAATGAGCAGTTCTTC.

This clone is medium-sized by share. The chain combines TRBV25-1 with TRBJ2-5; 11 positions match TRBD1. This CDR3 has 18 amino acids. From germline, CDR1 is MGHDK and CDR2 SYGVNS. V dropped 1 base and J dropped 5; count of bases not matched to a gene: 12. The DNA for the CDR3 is TGTGCCAGCAGTGAATGGGACCGGACAGGGGGCGCAAGGGAGACCCAGTACTTC. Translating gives CASSEWDRTGGARETQYF.

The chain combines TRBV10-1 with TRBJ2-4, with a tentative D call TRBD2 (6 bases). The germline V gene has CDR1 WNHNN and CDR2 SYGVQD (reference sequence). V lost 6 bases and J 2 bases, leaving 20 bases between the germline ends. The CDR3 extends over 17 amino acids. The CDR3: CASSPGDQLSTKNIQYF. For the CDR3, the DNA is TGCGCCAGCAGCCCGGGGGATCAACTATCCACCAAAAACATTCAGTACTTC.

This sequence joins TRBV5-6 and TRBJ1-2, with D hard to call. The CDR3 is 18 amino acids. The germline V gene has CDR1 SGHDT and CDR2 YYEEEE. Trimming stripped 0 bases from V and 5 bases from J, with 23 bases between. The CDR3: CASSLAHKGGLARYGYTF. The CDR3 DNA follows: TGTGCCAGCAGCTTGGCCCACAAGGGCGGGTTAGCTAGGTATGGCTACACCTTC. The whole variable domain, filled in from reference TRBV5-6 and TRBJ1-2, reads DAGVTQSPTHLIKTRGQQVTLRCSPKSGHDTVSWYQQALGQGPQFIFQYYEEEERQRGNFPDRFSGHQFPNYSSELNVNALLLGDSALYLCASSLAHKGGLARYGYTFGSGTRLTVV.

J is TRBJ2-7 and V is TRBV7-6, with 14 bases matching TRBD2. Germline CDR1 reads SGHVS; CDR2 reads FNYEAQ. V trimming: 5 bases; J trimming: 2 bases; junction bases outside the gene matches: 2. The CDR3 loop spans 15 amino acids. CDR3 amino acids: CASSQGLAGAYEQYF. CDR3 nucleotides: TGTGCCAGCAGCCAGGGACTAGCGGGAGCCTACGAGCAGTACTTC.

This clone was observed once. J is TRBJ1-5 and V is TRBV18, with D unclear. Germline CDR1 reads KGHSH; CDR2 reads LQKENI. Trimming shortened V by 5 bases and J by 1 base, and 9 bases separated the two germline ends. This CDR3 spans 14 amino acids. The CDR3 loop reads CASSSSGSNQPQHF. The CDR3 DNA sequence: TGTGCCAGCTCATCGAGCGGGAGCAATCAGCCCCAGCATTTT.

In DNA form, the CDR3 reads TGCGCCAGCAGCTTGTCGACAGGGTCGGCTCAAAACACTGAAGCTTTCTTT. Residues: CASSLSTGSAQNTEAFF. V usage is TRBV5-1 and J usage is TRBJ1-1; 7 bases are shared with TRBD1. This CDR3 has 17 residues. The V gene end was trimmed by 1 base and the J gene end by 2 bases; junction bases not matched to a gene: 11. The V gene's germline CDR1 is SGHRS and CDR2 YFSETQ.

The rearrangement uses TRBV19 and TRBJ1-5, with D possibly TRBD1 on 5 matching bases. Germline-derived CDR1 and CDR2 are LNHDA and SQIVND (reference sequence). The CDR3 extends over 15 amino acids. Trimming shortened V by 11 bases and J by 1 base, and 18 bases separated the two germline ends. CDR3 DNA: TGTGCCGGGGGGATTTATGGATCGAGCAATCAGCCCCAGCATTTT. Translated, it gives CAGGIYGSSNQPQHF.

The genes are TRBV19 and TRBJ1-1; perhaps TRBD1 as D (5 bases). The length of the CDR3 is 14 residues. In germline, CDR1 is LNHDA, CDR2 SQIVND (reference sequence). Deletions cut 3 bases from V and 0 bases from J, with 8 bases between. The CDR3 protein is CASSIGGVNTEAFF. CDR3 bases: TGTGCCAGTAGTATTGGAGGGGTGAACACTGAAGCTTTCTTT.

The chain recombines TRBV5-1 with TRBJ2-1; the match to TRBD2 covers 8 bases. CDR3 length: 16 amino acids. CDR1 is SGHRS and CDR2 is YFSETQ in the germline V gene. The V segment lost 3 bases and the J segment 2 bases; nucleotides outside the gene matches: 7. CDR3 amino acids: CASSWIPGLAYNEQFF. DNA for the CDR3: TGCGCCAGCAGCTGGATACCGGGACTAGCCTACAATGAGCAGTTCTTC.

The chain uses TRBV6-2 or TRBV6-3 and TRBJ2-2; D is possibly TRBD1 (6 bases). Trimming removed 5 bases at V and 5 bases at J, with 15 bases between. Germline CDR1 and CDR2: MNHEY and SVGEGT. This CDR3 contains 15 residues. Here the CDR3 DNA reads TGTGCCAGCAGTCAAGGGACAATTAGGACCGGGGAGCTGTTTTTT. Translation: CASSQGTIRTGELFF.

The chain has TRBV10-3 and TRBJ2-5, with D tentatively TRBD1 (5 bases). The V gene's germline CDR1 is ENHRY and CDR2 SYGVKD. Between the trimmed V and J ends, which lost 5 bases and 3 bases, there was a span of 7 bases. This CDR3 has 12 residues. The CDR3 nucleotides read TGTGCCATCAGTAAAGGGGAAGAGACCCAGTACTTC. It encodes CAISKGEETQYF.

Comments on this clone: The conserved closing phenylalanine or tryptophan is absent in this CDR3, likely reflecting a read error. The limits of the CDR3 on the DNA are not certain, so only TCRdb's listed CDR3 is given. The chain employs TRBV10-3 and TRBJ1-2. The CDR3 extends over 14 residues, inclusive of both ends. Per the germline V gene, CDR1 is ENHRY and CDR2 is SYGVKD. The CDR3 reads CATRSRERSRWLHL.

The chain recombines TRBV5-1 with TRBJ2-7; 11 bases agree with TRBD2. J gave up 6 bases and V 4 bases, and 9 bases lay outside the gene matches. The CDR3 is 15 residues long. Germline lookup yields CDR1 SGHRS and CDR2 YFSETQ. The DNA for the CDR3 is TGCGCCAGCAGCAGTACTAGCGGGAGTCGTTCCGAGCAGTACTTC. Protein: CASSSTSGSRSEQYF.

The CDR3 region has the DNA TGTGCCAGCAGCCCAAACAGGGACGCCATGGTGACCCAGTACTTC. Encoded protein: CASSPNRDAMVTQYF. V gene TRBV7-9 combines with J gene TRBJ2-5; tentative D call: TRBD1 (6 bases). Germline V gives CDR1 SEHNR, CDR2 FQNEAQ (reference sequence). The CDR3 has 15 residues. V lost 5 bases, J lost 7 bases, and 20 bases lay in between. The full variable domain, completed using reference TRBV7-9 and TRBJ2-5, is DTGVSQNPRHKITKRGQNVTFRCDPISEHNRLYWYRQTLGQGPEFLTYFQNEAQLEKSRLLSDRFSAERPKGSFSTLEIQRTEQGDSAMYLCASSPNRDAMVTQYFGPGTRLLVL.

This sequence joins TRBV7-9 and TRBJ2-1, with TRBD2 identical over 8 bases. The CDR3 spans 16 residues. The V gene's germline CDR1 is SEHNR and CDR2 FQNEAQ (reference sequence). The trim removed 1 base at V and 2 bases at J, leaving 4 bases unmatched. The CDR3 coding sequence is TGTGCCAGCAGCTTAGGTAGCGGGATCCCCTACAATGAGCAGTTCTTC. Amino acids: CASSLGSGIPYNEQFF. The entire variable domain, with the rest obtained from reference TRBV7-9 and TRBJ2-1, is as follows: DTGVSQNPRHKITKRGQNVTFRCDPISEHNRLYWYRQTLGQGPEFLTYFQNEAQLEKSRLLSDRFSAERPKGSFSTLEIQRTEQGDSAMYLCASSLGSGIPYNEQFFGPGTRLTVL.

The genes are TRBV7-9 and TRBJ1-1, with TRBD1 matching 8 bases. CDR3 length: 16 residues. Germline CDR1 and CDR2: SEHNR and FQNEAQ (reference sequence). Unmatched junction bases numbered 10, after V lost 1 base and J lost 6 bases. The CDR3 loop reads CASSLGGTGGGPEAFF. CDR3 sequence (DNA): TGTGCCAGCAGCTTAGGAGGGACAGGAGGGGGCCCTGAAGCTTTCTTT.